A selection of T cell receptor beta chains follows, all from one sample in a study of shared clonotypes between healthy human individuals. Only in-frame clones appear in the TCRdb table, and some are missing; sequencing was by immunoSEQ multiplex PCR. The sample has approximately 650,000 clones; nearly 97% are singletons. Source material: naive CD8+ T cells sorted from blood. These receptors were taken from a woman in her twenties or thirties in good health. CDR3s include the opening cysteine and the closing phenylalanine or tryptophan. D genes are given only for firm matches.

d_call j_call v_call cdr3_length cdr3_aa cdr3_nt
- TRBJ2-2 TRBV5-1 14 CASSLIGFTGELFF TGCGCCAGCAGCTTAATCGGGTTCACCGGGGAGCTGTTTTTT
- TRBJ1-5 TRBV2 11 CASSDSRPQHF TGTGCCAGCAGTGACAGTCGACCCCAGCATTTT
TRBD2 TRBJ2-7 TRBV4-1 16 CASSQDASGGNYEQYF TGCGCCAGCAGCCAAGACGCTAGCGGGGGGAACTACGAGCAGTACTTC
- TRBJ2-5 TRBV19 12 CASTGSQETQYF TGTGCCAGCACGGGATCTCAAGAGACCCAGTACTTC
TRBD2 TRBJ2-2 TRBV5-4 15 CASSLVASGDGELFF TGTGCCAGCAGCTTGGTGGCTAGCGGCGACGGGGAGCTGTTTTTT
TRBD1 TRBJ2-5 TRBV7-3 14 CASSLTGGSETQYF TGTGCCAGCAGCTTAACAGGGGGCTCGGAGACCCAGTACTTC
- TRBJ2-7 TRBV11-2 13 CASSPGPTYEQYF TGTGCCAGCAGCCCTGGACCTACTTACGAGCAGTACTTC
TRBD2 TRBJ2-3 TRBV9 15 CASSLGLPRTDTQYF TGTGCCAGCAGCTTGGGACTACCACGCACAGATACGCAGTATTTT
- TRBJ1-4 TRBV7-8 13 CASSVGLSEKLFF TGTGCCAGCAGCGTCGGACTATCTGAAAAACTGTTTTTT
- TRBJ1-2 TRBV29-1 13 CSVERGFGDGYTF TGCAGCGTTGAACGGGGTTTTGGGGACGGCTACACCTTC
- TRBJ2-7 TRBV27 15 CASSVYSGSYYEQYF TGTGCCAGCAGCGTTTACTCGGGATCCTACTACGAGCAGTACTTC
TRBD1 TRBJ2-7 TRBV11-2 16 CASSLVSGGSSYEQYF TGTGCCAGCAGCTTAGTCTCAGGGGGAAGTTCCTACGAGCAGTACTTC
TRBD2 TRBJ2-7 TRBV14 15 CASSQVGGSPYEQYF TGTGCCAGCAGCCAAGTTGGCGGGAGCCCCTACGAGCAGTACTTC